These 26 T cell receptor beta chains originate from one sample sequenced in a study of cytomegalovirus exposure and HLA in healthy donors. Vbeta (60) and Jbeta (13) primers were used in the PCR. TCRdb's table, derived via immunoSEQ multiplex PCR, lists solely in-frame clones and lacks some. The sample contains around 170,000 clones, roughly 80% of which appear only once. The sample consisted of PBMCs. The receptors here all came from a man aged 60 to 69 in good health and CMV-seronegative.

The table lists this clone with a few counts. J is TRBJ2-1 and V is TRBV6-4; tentatively, D is TRBD1 (6 bases). The CDR3 is 13 residues long. Germline assignment: CDR1 MRHNA and CDR2 SNTAGT. V lost 3 bases, J lost 3 bases, and 6 bases lay in between. In nucleotides, the CDR3 is TGTGCCAGCAGTGAACAGGGCTACAATGAGCAGTTCTTC. Its translation is CASSEQGYNEQFF.

V and J are TRBV5-5 and TRBJ1-5, with 8 bases fitting TRBD1. Per germline, CDR1 SGHKS and CDR2 YYEKEE (reference sequence). After removal of 4 bases from V and 5 bases from J, the junction contained 2 bases not matched to a gene. The CDR3 loop spans 13 amino acids. The CDR3 DNA follows: TGTGCCAGCAGCCCACAGGGGGATCAGCCCCAGCATTTT. Protein sequence: CASSPQGDQPQHF.

This clone has only a few counts. V usage is TRBV7-2 and J usage is TRBJ2-3; D is uncertain. Trimming cost V 0 bases and J 1 base, with 5 bases left between them. Germline CDR1 and CDR2: SGHTA and FQGNSA. The CDR3 is 14 residues long. In DNA form, the CDR3 reads TGTGCCAGCAGCTTAGCCCCCGGCACAGATACGCAGTATTTT. Translated: CASSLAPGTDTQYF.

This clone showed up just once. This rearrangement joins TRBV7-8 to TRBJ2-7; 9 bases match TRBD2. V shed 3 bases, J shed 3 bases, and the junction held 12 bases outside the gene matches. The CDR3 length is 17 residues. From germline, CDR1 is SGHVS and CDR2 FQNEAQ. The CDR3 sequence: CASSLASGSGSNYEQYF. The CDR3 nucleotides are TGTGCCAGCAGCTTGGCCTCGGGTAGCGGGAGTAACTACGAGCAGTACTTC.

The chain couples TRBV5-1 to TRBJ1-2; 10 bases align to TRBD1. CDR1 SGHRS and CDR2 YFSETQ come from the germline V gene. The CDR3 sequence is 14 residues long. V gave up 4 bases and J gave up 6 bases; unmatched junction bases: 6. CDR3 in DNA: TGCGCCAGCAGCATATCCGGGACAGGGGATGGCTACACCTTC. This sequence encodes CASSISGTGDGYTF. Full variable domain (missing parts from reference TRBV5-1 and TRBJ1-2): KAGVTQTPRYLIKTRGQQVTLSCSPISGHRSVSWYQQTPGQGLQFLFEYFSETQRNKGNFPGRFSGRQFSNSRSEMNVSTLELGDSALYLCASSISGTGDGYTFGSGTRLTVV.

The chain carries TRBV5-1 and TRBJ2-7; TRBD2 aligns across 9 bases. J lost 6 bases, V lost 0 bases, and 10 bases had no gene match. The germline CDR1 and CDR2 sequences are SGHRS and YFSETQ. The CDR3 sequence is 16 residues long. CDR3: CASSLGLAGSRGEQYF. CDR3 DNA sequence: TGCGCCAGCAGCTTGGGTCTAGCGGGATCGCGGGGCGAGCAGTACTTC.

The CDR3 DNA reads as TGCGCCAGCAGCCAAGATCCCGGGGGAGCATCCTACGAGCAGTACTTC. Translating it yields CASSQDPGGASYEQYF. V is TRBV4-1 and J is TRBJ2-7; a possible D gene is TRBD2 (6 bases). The V and J ends lost 0 bases and 1 base respectively, with 13 bases between them. The CDR3 spans 16 residues. The V gene's germline CDR1 is MGHRA and CDR2 YSYEKL.

The chain is built from TRBV29-1 and TRBJ1-2; perhaps TRBD1 as D (6 bases). Germline CDR1 reads SQVTM; CDR2 reads ANQGSEA. V lost 0 bases, J lost 8 bases, and 16 bases lay in between. CDR3 size: 14 residues. CDR3 DNA sequence: TGCAGCGTTGAAGAATCGGGGGGCACTCGAGGCTACACCTTC. Encoded protein: CSVEESGGTRGYTF.

This clone showed up just once. The V gene is TRBV19, the J gene TRBJ1-4; 7 nucleotides align to TRBD1. The V gene's germline CDR1 is LNHDA and CDR2 SQIVND (reference sequence). Unmatched junction bases numbered 9, after V lost 6 bases and J lost 8 bases. The CDR3 has 14 amino acids. CDR3 loop: CASSPTGVDEKLFF. Written as DNA, the CDR3 is TGTGCCAGTAGCCCCACAGGGGTGGACGAAAAACTGTTTTTT.

The table lists this clone with a count of one. This chain joins TRBV2 and TRBJ2-1; D may be TRBD2 (7 bases). CDR1 is SNHLY and CDR2 is FYNNEI in the germline V gene. Trimming took off 6 bases at V and 7 bases at J, with 22 bases between the two ends. This CDR3 is 16 amino acids long. CDR3 protein: CASRELTGGQVNEQFF. CDR3 bases: TGTGCCAGCAGGGAATTAACGGGGGGCCAGGTAAATGAGCAGTTCTTC.

In its sample, this clone was seen a few times. The genes are TRBV9 and TRBJ2-2; the match to TRBD2 covers 12 bases. Germline V gene data show CDR1 as SGDLS and CDR2 as YYNGEE. This CDR3 is built from 15 residues. The J segment lost 7 bases and the V segment lost 6 bases, leaving 7 bases of the junction unmatched. This chain's CDR3 is CASNRLAGAGGELFF. CDR3 in DNA: TGTGCCAGCAATAGACTAGCGGGAGCAGGCGGGGAGCTGTTTTTT.

The gene calls are TRBV6-1 and TRBJ2-3; tentatively, D is TRBD1 (6 bases). The CDR3 consists of 15 residues. From germline, CDR1 is MNHNS and CDR2 SASEGT. Deletions cut 3 bases from V and 1 base from J, with 11 bases between. CDR3 nucleotides: TGTGCCAGCAGTGATCGGGCAGGGGGCACAGATACGCAGTATTTT. This sequence encodes CASSDRAGGTDTQYF.

The V and J genes are TRBV11-2 and TRBJ2-7; TRBD2 agrees at 8 bases. This CDR3 comprises 14 residues. Germline assignment: CDR1 SGHAT and CDR2 FQNNGV. J was trimmed by 6 bases and V by 0 bases; bases with no gene match: 4. The CDR3 DNA reads as TGTGCCAGCAGCTTAGATCGTACTAGCGGCGAGCAGTACTTC. Its protein is CASSLDRTSGEQYF.

This clone was recorded once. The chain carries TRBV10-2 and TRBJ1-6; 7 positions agree with TRBD1. This CDR3 spans 14 amino acids. Germline V gene data show CDR1 as WSHSY and CDR2 as SAAADI. V shed 7 bases and J 7 bases; nucleotides not matched to a gene: 7. CDR3 sequence: CASTTPQGNSPLHF. The DNA for the CDR3 is TGCGCCAGCACCACCCCACAGGGGAATTCACCCCTCCACTTT.

In nucleotides, the CDR3 is TGTGCCAGCAGCGTATCACAGGGACTGAACACTGAAGCTTTCTTT. Translated: CASSVSQGLNTEAFF. This chain uses TRBV7-2 with TRBJ1-1, with a tentative D call TRBD1 (6 bases). Germline CDR1 reads SGHTA; CDR2 reads FQGNSA. V gave up 5 bases and J gave up 0 bases, with 13 bases separating them. There are 15 residues in the CDR3.

The chain employs TRBV5-4 and TRBJ2-3, with D possibly being TRBD2 (5 bases). CDR1 is SGHNT and CDR2 is YYREEE in the germline V gene (reference sequence). Trimming pared 4 bases from V and 4 bases from J, leaving 19 bases between. This CDR3 is built from 16 residues. The DNA of the CDR3 is TGTGCCAGCAGCGCATCACTAGGCTTACTCGCAGATACGCAGTATTTT. This encodes CASSASLGLLADTQYF. Filled out from reference TRBV5-4 and TRBJ2-3, the complete variable domain reads ETGVTQSPTHLIKTRGQQVTLRCSSQSGHNTVSWYQQALGQGPQFIFQYYREEENGRGNFPPRFSGLQFPNYSSELNVNALELDDSALYLCASSASLGLLADTQYFGPGTRLTVL.

The V gene is TRBV4-2, the J gene TRBJ2-7; 7 nucleotides match TRBD2. Germline V gives CDR1 LGHNA, CDR2 YNFKEQ. This CDR3 comprises 14 residues. V was pared by 4 bases and J by 0 bases, with 3 bases of the junction left unmatched. Written as DNA, the CDR3 is TGTGCCAGCAGCCGCCGGGACTACTCCTACGAGCAGTACTTC. Translation: CASSRRDYSYEQYF.

The V gene is TRBV15, the J gene TRBJ2-3; 9 nucleotides agree with TRBD2. J was trimmed by 5 bases and V by 0 bases; bases with no gene match: 9. This CDR3 region has 17 residues. The germline V gene has CDR1 LNHNV and CDR2 YYDKDF (reference sequence). As DNA, the CDR3 is TGTGCCACCAGCAGAGATGTGCGGCGGGGGGGCGGAGATACGCAGTATTTT. It codes for CATSRDVRRGGGDTQYF.

The chain couples TRBV9 to TRBJ2-7; TRBD2 might be the D (6 bases). This CDR3 has 15 amino acids. Germline assignment: CDR1 SGDLS and CDR2 YYNGEE. Between the trimmed V and J ends, which lost 4 bases and 0 bases, there was a span of 14 bases. CDR3 amino acids: CASSSEGGPSYEQYF. CDR3 coding DNA: TGTGCCAGCAGCAGCGAAGGAGGGCCCTCCTACGAGCAGTACTTC.

The V and J genes are TRBV23-1 and TRBJ2-1; 7 bases are a match to TRBD1. TRBV23-1 is labeled an ORF, and its function is uncertain. Germline trimming cut 1 base from V and 5 bases from J; bases unmatched to any gene: 2. The CDR3 consists of 14 residues. The CDR3 here is CASSQCDRDNEQFF. The DNA of the CDR3 is TGCGCCAGCAGTCAATGCGACAGGGACAATGAGCAGTTCTTC.

The genes are TRBV21-1 and TRBJ2-2; the D segment call TRBD2 is taken from the table without a DNA check. TRBV21-1 is an annotated pseudogene. The CDR3 loop spans 21 amino acids. CDR3: CASSKKQGARASGKDTGELFF. The DNA of the CDR3 is TGTGCCAGCAGCAAAAAACAGGGGGCGCGGGCTAGCGGGAAGGACACCGGGGAGCTGTTTTTT.

The genes are TRBV28 and TRBJ2-1; TRBD2 agrees at 9 bases. The CDR3 totals 17 residues. CDR1 is MDHEN and CDR2 is SYDVKM in the germline V gene. V was pared by 6 bases and J by 7 bases, with 16 bases of the junction left unmatched. CDR3 sequence reads: CASSYLTPGLAANEQFF. The CDR3, as DNA: TGTGCCAGCAGCTACCTTACCCCGGGACTAGCAGCAAATGAGCAGTTCTTC.

The rearrangement joins TRBV9 to TRBJ2-3; D possibly corresponds to TRBD2 (5 bases). The CDR3 is 14 amino acids. The germline CDR1 and CDR2 sequences are SGDLS and YYNGEE. Trimming pared 4 bases from V and 4 bases from J, leaving 13 bases between. CDR3 sequence: CASSPELAADTQYF. The CDR3, as DNA: TGTGCCAGCAGCCCCGAGCTAGCCGCAGATACGCAGTATTTT. The whole variable domain, remainder taken from reference TRBV9 and TRBJ2-3, is DSGVTQTPKHLITATGQRVTLRCSPRSGDLSVYWYQQSLDQGLQFLIQYYNGEERAKGNILERFSAQQFPDLHSELNLSSLELGDSALYFCASSPELAADTQYFGPGTRLTVL.

The chain couples TRBV4-1 to TRBJ2-7; 7 bases match TRBD1. Germline V gene sequence: CDR1 MGHRA, CDR2 YSYEKL. The CDR3 consists of 15 residues. The J segment lost 2 bases and the V segment lost 4 bases, leaving 8 bases of the junction unmatched. In DNA, the CDR3 is TGCGCCAGCAGCCCGATCTCCCAGGGGGCCTACGAGCAGTACTTC. Encoded protein: CASSPISQGAYEQYF.

V gene TRBV9 combines with J gene TRBJ2-3, with 12 bases aligning to TRBD2. V dropped 3 bases and J dropped 2; count of bases not matched to a gene: 4. The CDR3 spans 16 residues. The germline gives CDR1 SGDLS, CDR2 YYNGEE. CDR3 sequence reads: CASSGPSGRVTDTQYF. In nucleotides, the CDR3 is TGTGCCAGCAGCGGTCCTAGCGGGAGGGTCACAGATACGCAGTATTTT.

In DNA form, the CDR3 reads TGCGCCAGCAGCCTTTCCAGGGGGCAGGATGAAAAACTGTTTTTT. Amino acids: CASSLSRGQDEKLFF. The V and J genes are TRBV5-1 and TRBJ1-4; 8 bases line up with TRBD1. V trimming: 4 bases; J trimming: 6 bases; junction bases outside the gene matches: 8. This CDR3 comprises 15 residues. Per the germline V gene, CDR1 is SGHRS and CDR2 is YFSETQ.